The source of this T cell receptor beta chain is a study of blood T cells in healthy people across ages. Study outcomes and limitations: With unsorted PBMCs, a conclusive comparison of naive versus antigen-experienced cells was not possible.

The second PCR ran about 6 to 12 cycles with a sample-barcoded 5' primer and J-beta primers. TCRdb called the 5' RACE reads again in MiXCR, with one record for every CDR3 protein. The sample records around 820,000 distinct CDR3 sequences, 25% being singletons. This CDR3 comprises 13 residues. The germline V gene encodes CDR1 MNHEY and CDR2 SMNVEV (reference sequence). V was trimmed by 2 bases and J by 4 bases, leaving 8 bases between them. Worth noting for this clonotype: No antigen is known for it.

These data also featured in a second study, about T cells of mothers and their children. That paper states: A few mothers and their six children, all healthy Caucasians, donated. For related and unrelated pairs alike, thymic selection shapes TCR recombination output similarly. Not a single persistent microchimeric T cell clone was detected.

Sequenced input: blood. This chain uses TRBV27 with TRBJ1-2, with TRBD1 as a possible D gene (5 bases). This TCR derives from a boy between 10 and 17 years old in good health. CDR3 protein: CASSLGGAYGYTF. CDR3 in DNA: TGTGCCAGCAGTTTAGGGGGAGCCTATGGCTACACCTTC.